This entry describes one TCR beta chain. Its specificity is not known. The data originate from a study of shared clonotypes between healthy human individuals. Study as a whole: Sampling drew on donors who were a couple of women and a few men aged 18 to 49. Study-level results: Naive subsets usually exceeded memory subsets in estimated richness. Sorted-subset sequencing was shown by rarefaction to be incomplete despite large depth.

CD4+ cell separation produced CD45RA+ naive and CD45RA-negative memory subsets. The CDR3 spans 15 residues. The V gene end was trimmed by 8 bases and the J gene end by 7 bases; junction bases not matched to a gene: 8. Germline assignment: CDR1 SNHLY and CDR2 FYNNEI. TCRdb keeps only in-frame clones here, not all; method: immunoSEQ multiplex PCR. Of about 730,000 clones listed, roughly two thirds are singletons. Sequenced sample: memory CD4+ T cells sorted from blood. Subset indicated: CD45RA-negative fraction. The chain recombines TRBV2 with TRBJ2-1, with TRBD2 matching over 13 bases. This TCR came from a woman aged 25 to 39 in good health. The CDR3 DNA reads as TGTGCCAGCCATGAACTAGCGGGAGGGGGTAATGAGCAGTTCTTC. Its protein product is CASHELAGGGNEQFF.